Listed here is a single T cell receptor beta chain. Its antigen is undetermined. These data come from a study of shared clonotypes between healthy human individuals. The overall study: Donors consisted of two women and three men between 18 and 49.

The V and J ends lost 5 bases and 7 bases respectively, with 8 bases between them. Germline V CDR1 and CDR2: SGHTA, FQGNSA. The CDR3 covers 12 residues. Profiled with immunoSEQ multiplex PCR; TCRdb holds only in-frame clones, not every one. This repertoire shows a few million clones, approximately 92% found once; its top ten account for more than 0.12%. Findings and limits, study-wide: Rarefaction gave evidence that sorted-subset sequencing remained incomplete despite large depth.

Sequenced: naive CD4+ T cells sorted from blood. Subset meaning: CD45RA+ positively selected. This rearrangement joins TRBV7-2 to TRBJ2-2; D is unclear. This clonotype originated in a man in his late teens or twenties in good health. The CDR3 sequence is CASSPPFGELFF. As DNA, the CDR3 is TGTGCCAGCAGCCCTCCTTTCGGGGAGCTGTTTTTT.